A selection of T cell receptor beta chains follows, all from one sample in a study of CD8+ T cells in alopecia areata. The assay was immunoSEQ multiplex PCR, and TCRdb's table has in-frame clones only and misses some. This table holds 110,000 to 150,000 clones, about 60% found once. The material was CD4+ T cells sorted from blood, obtained at week 0. Every receptor here comes from a human donor with alopecia areata. CDR3s include the opening cysteine and the closing phenylalanine or tryptophan. A D gene is named only where the DNA matches it firmly. For some rows the clone size is stated as once, few or many, or as a class when expanded; others skip it.

clone size,J gene,V gene,D gene,CDR3 DNA,CDR3 protein
NA,TRBJ1-5,TRBV2,NA,TGTGCCAGTGGACAGCAATATCAGCCCCAGCATTTT,CASGQQYQPQHF
NA,TRBJ2-5,TRBV18,NA,TGTGCCAGCTCACCTCAACAGGGGAGGGAGACCCAGTACTTC,CASSPQQGRETQYF
few,TRBJ2-4,TRBV20-1,NA,TGCAGTGCTAGAGATCGGCACATTCAGTACTTC,CSARDRHIQYF
few,TRBJ2-6,TRBV6-6,NA,TGTGCCAGCAGGACCACGACGGGCTCTGGGGCCAACGTCCTGACTTTC,CASRTTTGSGANVLTF
NA,TRBJ1-6,TRBV2,NA,TGTGCCAGCAGAACAGGGAGTTTGTCACCCCTCCACTTT,CASRTGSLSPLHF
NA,TRBJ2-5,TRBV7-9,TRBD1,TGTGCTAGCAGCCTCGACAGGGAAGAGACCCAGTACTTC,CASSLDREETQYF
NA,TRBJ2-3,TRBV4-2,NA,TGTGCCAGCCGTCTATCGGTGGGGACAGATACGCAGTATTTT,CASRLSVGTDTQYF
NA,TRBJ2-1,TRBV7-2,NA,TGTGCCAGCAGCTTAGGTAGGTCAGCTCGTAAGGACAATGAGCAGTTCTTC,CASSLGRSARKDNEQFF
NA,TRBJ2-7,TRBV30,NA,TGTGCCTGGAGTGTAATGCCAGGGAGCTCCTACGAGCAGTACTTC,CAWSVMPGSSYEQYF
few,TRBJ1-2,TRBV4-1,TRBD1,TGCGCCAGCAGCTCCCGGACAGGGGACTATGGCTACACCTTC,CASSSRTGDYGYTF